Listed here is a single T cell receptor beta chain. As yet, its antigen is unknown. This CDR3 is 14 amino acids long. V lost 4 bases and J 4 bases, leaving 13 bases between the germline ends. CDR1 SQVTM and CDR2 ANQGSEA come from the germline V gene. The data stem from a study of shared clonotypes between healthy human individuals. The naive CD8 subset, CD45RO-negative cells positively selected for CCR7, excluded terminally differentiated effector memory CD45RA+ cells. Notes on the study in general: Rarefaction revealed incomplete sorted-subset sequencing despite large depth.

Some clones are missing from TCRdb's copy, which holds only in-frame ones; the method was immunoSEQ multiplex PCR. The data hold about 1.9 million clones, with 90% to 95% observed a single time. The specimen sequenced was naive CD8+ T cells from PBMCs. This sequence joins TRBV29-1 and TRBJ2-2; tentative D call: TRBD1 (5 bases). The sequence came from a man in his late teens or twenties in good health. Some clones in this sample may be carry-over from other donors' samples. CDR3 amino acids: CSVVFRGATGELFF. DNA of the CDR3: TGCAGCGTTGTCTTTAGGGGTGCCACCGGGGAGCTGTTTTTT.